This T cell receptor (beta chain) was sequenced for a study of CD8 T cells in ankylosing spondylitis. Findings and caveats of the study: Disease-linked clones bore a CD8+ phenotype and were relatively rare in peripheral blood. Significant enrichment of disease-linked clones was reported in matched ankylosing spondylitis synovial fluid. Roughly eight highly homologous variants made up a TCR beta motif that seemed to typify ankylosing spondylitis blood.

This clonotype was seen at least ten times. Its target is unknown. The V segment lost 6 bases and the J segment 3 bases; nucleotides outside the gene matches: 4. Germline CDR1 MNHEY, CDR2 SMNVEV (reference sequence). This CDR3 is 13 amino acids long. Library preparation for TCR beta used quantitative 5'-RACE with molecular barcodes. TCRdb reanalysed the 5' RACE reads using MiXCR and keeps one entry per CDR3 protein. The table records more than 250,000 distinct CDR3 sequences, around 10% of them present only once. The clonotype was recovered from a female donor with ankylosing spondylitis or in good health (not recorded which). The sample comprised blood, either unsorted or a sorted T cell fraction (not recorded which). The chain couples TRBV27 to TRBJ1-2, with 7 bases lining up with TRBD1. DNA for the CDR3: TGTGCCAGCAGCCTCAGGGGGGACTATGGCTACACCTTC. As protein: CASSLRGDYGYTF.